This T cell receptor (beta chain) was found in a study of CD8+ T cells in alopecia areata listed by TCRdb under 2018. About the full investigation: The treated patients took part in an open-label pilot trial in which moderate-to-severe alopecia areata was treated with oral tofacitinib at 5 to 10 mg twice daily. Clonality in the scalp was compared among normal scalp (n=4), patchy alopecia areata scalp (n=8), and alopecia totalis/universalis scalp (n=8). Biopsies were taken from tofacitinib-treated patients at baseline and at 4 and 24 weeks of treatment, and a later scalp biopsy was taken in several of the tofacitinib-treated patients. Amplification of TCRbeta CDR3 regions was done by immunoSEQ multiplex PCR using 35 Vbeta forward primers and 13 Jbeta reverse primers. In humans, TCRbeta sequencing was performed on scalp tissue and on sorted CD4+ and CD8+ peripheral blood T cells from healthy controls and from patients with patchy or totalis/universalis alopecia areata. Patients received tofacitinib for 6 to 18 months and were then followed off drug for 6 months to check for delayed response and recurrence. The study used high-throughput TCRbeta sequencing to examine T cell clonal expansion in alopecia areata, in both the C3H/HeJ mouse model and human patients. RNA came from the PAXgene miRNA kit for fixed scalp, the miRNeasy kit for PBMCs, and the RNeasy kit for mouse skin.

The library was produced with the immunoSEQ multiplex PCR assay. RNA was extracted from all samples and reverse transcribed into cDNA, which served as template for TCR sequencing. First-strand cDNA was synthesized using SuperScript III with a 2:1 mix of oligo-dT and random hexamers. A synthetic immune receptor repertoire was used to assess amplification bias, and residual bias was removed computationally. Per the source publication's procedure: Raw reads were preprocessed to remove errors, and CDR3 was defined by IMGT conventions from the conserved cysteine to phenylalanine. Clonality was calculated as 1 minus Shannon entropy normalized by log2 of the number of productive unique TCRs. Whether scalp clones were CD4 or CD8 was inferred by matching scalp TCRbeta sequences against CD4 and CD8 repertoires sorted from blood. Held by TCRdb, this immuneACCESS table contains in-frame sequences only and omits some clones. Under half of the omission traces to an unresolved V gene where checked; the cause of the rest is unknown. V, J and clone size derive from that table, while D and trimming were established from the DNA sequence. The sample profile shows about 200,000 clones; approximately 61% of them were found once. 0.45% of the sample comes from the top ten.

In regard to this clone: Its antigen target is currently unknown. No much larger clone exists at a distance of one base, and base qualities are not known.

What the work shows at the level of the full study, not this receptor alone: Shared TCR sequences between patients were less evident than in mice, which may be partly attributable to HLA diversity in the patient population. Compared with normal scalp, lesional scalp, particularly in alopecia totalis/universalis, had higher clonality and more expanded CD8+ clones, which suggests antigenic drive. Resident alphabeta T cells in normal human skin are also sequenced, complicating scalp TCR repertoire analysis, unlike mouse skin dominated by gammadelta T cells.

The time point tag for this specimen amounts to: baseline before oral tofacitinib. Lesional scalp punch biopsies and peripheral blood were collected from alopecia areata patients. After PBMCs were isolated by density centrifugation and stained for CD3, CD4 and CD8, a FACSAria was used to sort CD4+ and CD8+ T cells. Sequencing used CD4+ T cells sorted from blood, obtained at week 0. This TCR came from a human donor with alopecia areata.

The CDR3 loop reads CASSLGQGNDEQYF. The bases read TGTGCCAGCAGCCTGGGACAGGGAAACGACGAGCAGTACTTC. The chain is encoded by TRBV28 joined to TRBJ2-7, with 9 bases aligning to TRBD1. Per the germline V gene, MDHEN is the CDR1 and SYDVKM is the CDR2. V is trimmed back by 6 bases and J by 5 bases, and the junction contains 8 bases that no gene match accounts for. CDR3 length: 14 amino acids, cysteine to phenylalanine. Solely the CDR3 DNA is kept, with 42 bases framed from the first base.